Listed here are 20 T cell receptor beta chains from one sample, sequenced in a study of memory CD4+ T cells and cytomegalovirus serostatus. Single viable CD3+CD4+CD8-CD45RO+ cells were sorted as the memory CD4+ T cells. The assay was immunoSEQ multiplex PCR, and TCRdb's table has in-frame clones only and misses some. The sample records tens of thousands of clones, about 80% being singletons. The material sequenced was memory CD4+ T cells from blood. The origin of the receptors is an adult in good health and CMV-seronegative.

The rearrangement joins TRBV4-2 to TRBJ2-7, with 8 bases that match TRBD2. The junction had 8 bases not matched to a gene; V was cut back by 0 bases and J by 4 bases. The CDR3 runs to 16 residues. Germline loops: CDR1 LGHNA, CDR2 YNFKEQ. In nucleotides, the CDR3 is TGTGCCAGCAGCCAAGACTTGGCGGGGGGAGATTACGAGCAGTACTTC. It codes for CASSQDLAGGDYEQYF.

The chain couples TRBV2 to TRBJ2-4; possible D gene TRBD1, 6 bases. V was cut by 1 base and J by 16 bases, with 14 bases left in between. The germline CDR1 and CDR2 sequences are SNHLY and FYNNEI. The CDR3 extends over 12 amino acids. In DNA form, the CDR3 reads TGTGCCAGCAGTGAAGAGTGGACAGCAAGATACTTC. This gives the protein CASSEEWTARYF.

The rearrangement uses TRBV7-3 and TRBJ2-2; TRBD1 or TRBD2 may be the D gene (5 bases each). The CDR3 runs to 13 residues. Germline CDR1 and CDR2: SGHTA and FQGTGA. V was trimmed by 5 bases and J by 7 bases, leaving 11 bases between them. The CDR3 DNA sequence: TGTGCCAGCAGCCCCAGGGACCGCGGGGAGCTGTTTTTT. This codes for CASSPRDRGELFF.

The table lists this clone with a count of one. The chain links TRBV9 to TRBJ2-1, with 8 bases that match TRBD1. The CDR3 is made up of 14 amino acids. CDR1 and CDR2 (germline): SGDLS, YYNGEE. V shed 3 bases and J 5 bases; nucleotides not matched to a gene: 4. Here the CDR3 DNA reads TGTGCCAGCAGCGCGACAGGGGCCAACAATGAGCAGTTCTTC. As protein: CASSATGANNEQFF.

This chain uses TRBV19 with TRBJ2-2, with 10 nucleotides matching TRBD1. Trimming cost V 3 bases and J 4 bases; bases outside gene matches: 5. This CDR3 contains 16 residues. Per germline, CDR1 LNHDA and CDR2 SQIVND (reference sequence). The CDR3 nucleotides are TGTGCCAGTAGTATGATGGGACAGGGGATCACCGGGGAGCTGTTTTTT. Translating gives CASSMMGQGITGELFF. The whole variable domain, remainder taken from reference TRBV19 and TRBJ2-2, is DGGITQSPKYLFRKEGQNVTLSCEQNLNHDAMYWYRQDPGQGLRLIYYSQIVNDFQKGDIAEGYSVSREKKESFPLTVTSAQKNPTAFYLCASSMMGQGITGELFFGEGSRLTVL.

The chain combines TRBV7-9 with TRBJ1-2; 8 bases align to TRBD1. Germline CDR1 is SEHNR and CDR2 is FQNEAQ (reference sequence). The CDR3 has 14 residues. V lost 5 bases to trimming and J lost 1 base; unmatched junction nucleotides: 3. The CDR3 sequence: CASSEGQGNYGYTF. In nucleotides, the CDR3 is TGTGCCAGCAGCGAAGGACAGGGTAACTATGGCTACACCTTC.

This clone came up a few times. This sample also contains other DNA sequences that code for the same CDR3. CDR3 sequence (DNA): TGTGCCAGCAGCCCAGGGACGTGGGAGCGTAACGAGCAGTACTTC. Protein sequence: CASSPGTWERNEQYF. V usage is TRBV7-2 and J usage is TRBJ2-7; D possibly uses TRBD1 or TRBD2 (5 bases each). Per the germline V gene, CDR1 is SGHTA and CDR2 is FQGNSA. The V end lost 5 bases, the J end lost 5 bases, and 19 bases lay between the germline ends. The CDR3 runs to 15 residues.

The chain combines TRBV2 with TRBJ1-2; possibly TRBD1 for D (5 bases). The CDR3 covers 11 residues. CDR1 and CDR2 (germline): SNHLY, FYNNEI. CDR3 bases: TGTTTGTACTGGGGGTCTGGTGGCTACACCTTC. This gives the protein CLYWGSGGYTF. Filled out from reference TRBV2 and TRBJ1-2, the complete variable domain reads EPEVTQTPSHQVTQMGQEVILRCVPISNHLYFYWYRQILGQKVEFLVSFYNNEISEKSEIFDDQFSVERPDGSNFTLKIRSTKLEDSAMYFCLYWGSGGYTFGSGTRLTVV.

This chain's CDR3 is CASSFPGGGTEAFF. The CDR3 DNA sequence: TGTGCCAGCAGCTTTCCAGGGGGTGGCACTGAAGCTTTCTTT. V gene TRBV11-2 combines with J gene TRBJ1-1; the match to TRBD1 covers 7 bases. With V trimmed by 3 bases and J by 4 bases, 5 bases remained unmatched. This CDR3 has 14 amino acids. The V gene's germline CDR1 is SGHAT and CDR2 FQNNGV.

By proportion, this clone is large (0.1 to 1%). This chain joins TRBV2 and TRBJ1-6, with no clear D. The germline V gene encodes CDR1 SNHLY and CDR2 FYNNEI. Trimming took off 4 bases at V and 7 bases at J, with 8 bases between the two ends. The CDR3 length is 13 residues. DNA of the CDR3: TGTGCCAGCAGTGGGCAGCCGAATTCACCCCTCCACTTT. Its translation is CASSGQPNSPLHF.

The J gene is TRBJ2-1, the V gene TRBV6-1; D gene uncertain. Trimming left V 1 base short and J 12 bases short, with 25 bases between. Germline V gene lookup returns CDR1 MNHNS and CDR2 SASEGT. The CDR3 covers 17 residues. The CDR3 DNA sequence: TGTGCCAGCAGTGAAGACTGGCTTAGCTCTGTCTCCGCTTTGCAGTTCTTC. As protein: CASSEDWLSSVSALQFF.

The chain uses TRBV19 and TRBJ2-7; TRBD1 matches 9 bases. V trimming: 4 bases; J trimming: 5 bases; junction bases outside the gene matches: 12. CDR1 and CDR2 from the germline V gene are LNHDA and SQIVND (reference sequence). This CDR3 has 16 amino acids. The CDR3 coding sequence is TGTGCCAGTAGTAGGAGAACGGGACAGGGTGGAGACGAGCAGTACTTC. This translates into CASSRRTGQGGDEQYF.

Only one count was recorded for this clone. The CDR3 nucleotides read TGCGCCAGCAGCTTACCTCCACCTGTGACAGGGCGCCTCTATCAGCCCCAGCATTTT. Translation gives CASSLPPPVTGRLYQPQHF. This rearrangement joins TRBV5-1 to TRBJ1-5; TRBD1 matches 7 bases. Per the germline V gene, CDR1 is SGHRS and CDR2 is YFSETQ. This CDR3 has 19 residues. The ends lost 2 bases at V and 5 bases at J; junction bases unmatched: 19.

The J gene is TRBJ2-1, the V gene TRBV2; 11 bases match TRBD2. CDR1 is SNHLY and CDR2 is FYNNEI in the germline V gene. CDR3 size: 15 residues. Unmatched junction bases numbered 10, after V lost 8 bases and J lost 7 bases. The CDR3 protein is CASHILAGGINEQFF. The DNA for the CDR3 is TGTGCCAGCCACATCCTAGCGGGGGGTATTAATGAGCAGTTCTTC.

The chain employs TRBV11-2 and TRBJ1-3, with D possibly being TRBD1 (5 bases). Germline assignment: CDR1 SGHAT and CDR2 FQNNGV. V dropped 4 bases and J dropped 10 bases, with 11 bases sitting between them. This CDR3 has 12 residues. CDR3 nucleotide sequence: TGTGCCAGCAGCTCAGACAGAAGGACCATATATTTT. It codes for CASSSDRRTIYF.

This sequence joins TRBV18 and TRBJ2-5; D possibly corresponds to TRBD1 (6 bases). V lost 2 bases and J lost 2, with 12 bases in between. The CDR3 length is 15 residues. The germline CDR1 and CDR2 sequences are KGHSH and LQKENI. The CDR3 loop reads CASSPSDRRQETQYF. The CDR3 nucleotides read TGTGCCAGCTCACCATCGGACAGACGTCAAGAGACCCAGTACTTC.

The rearrangement uses TRBV7-2 and TRBJ1-5; tentative D call: TRBD1 (5 bases). Trimming cost V 4 bases and J 7 bases, with 11 bases left between them. Germline CDR1 and CDR2: SGHTA and FQGNSA. The CDR3 contains 13 residues. The CDR3 loop reads CASSSRDGQPQHF. The CDR3 DNA is TGTGCCAGCAGCTCACGGGACGGGCAGCCCCAGCATTTT.

This clone occurred a few times. This sequence joins TRBV4-1 and TRBJ1-2; no definite D call. The germline V and J ends were trimmed by 0 bases and 8 bases, with 13 bases remaining between them. This CDR3 has 14 residues. The germline V gene encodes CDR1 MGHRA and CDR2 YSYEKL. The CDR3 DNA sequence: TGCGCCAGCAGCCAAGAAACCGACGGGGTGGGCTACACCTTC. Translated: CASSQETDGVGYTF.

As to this clone: At one boundary the junction diverges from the germline segment, which might be a read error. The V call is TRBV28, the J call TRBJ2-2; the D gene is possibly TRBD2 (5 bases). CDR3 length: 13 residues. In germline, CDR1 is MDHEN, CDR2 SYDVKM. CDR3 sequence (DNA): TGTGCCAGCAGTACCGACGGAACCGGGAAGCTGTTTTTT. Protein sequence: CASSTDGTGKLFF.

This chain connects TRBV18 to TRBJ1-5; no firm D call. Germline CDR1 KGHSH, CDR2 LQKENI. This CDR3 region has 13 residues. V lost 4 bases to trimming and J lost 5 bases, with 9 bases between them. Here the CDR3 reads CASSRATDQPQHF. The CDR3 DNA reads as TGTGCCAGCTCACGGGCCACGGATCAGCCCCAGCATTTT. Drawing the rest from reference TRBV18 and TRBJ1-5, the complete variable domain is NAGVMQNPRHLVRRRGQEARLRCSPMKGHSHVYWYRQLPEEGLKFMVYLQKENIIDESGMPKERFSAEFPKEGPSILRIQQVVRGDSAAYFCASSRATDQPQHFGDGTRLSIL.